The 9 T cell receptor beta chains below were found in one sample sequenced in a study of T cells in Graves' hyperthyroidism and ophthalmopathy. Amplified regions were TCR beta CDR3 sequences from RNA transcripts. In the first-round RT-PCR of the TCR CDR3, the HTBI primer set was used. TCRdb itself ran the multiplex PCR reads through MiXCR, one entry per CDR3 protein. The table shows some 570,000 distinct CDR3 sequences, with 15% to 20% occurring only once. The material sequenced was blood. Receptors were obtained from a woman in her late teens or twenties with Graves' ophthalmopathy.

This clonotype has a count of ten or more. The V call is TRBV18, the J call TRBJ1-1; TRBD1 matches 8 bases. The CDR3 is 15 residues long. Germline V CDR1 and CDR2: KGHSH, LQKENI. With V trimmed by 6 bases and J by 5 bases, 11 bases remained unmatched. The CDR3 sequence: CASSPETGVGTEAFF. DNA of the CDR3: TGTGCCAGCTCGCCGGAGACAGGGGTCGGAACTGAAGCTTTCTTT.

The table lists this clonotype with many counts. The J gene is TRBJ2-5, the V gene TRBV12-3 or TRBV12-4; possible D gene TRBD2, 6 bases. CDR3 length: 14 amino acids. V was pared by 6 bases and J by 3 bases, with 14 bases between. The CDR3 is CASRPHRREETQYF. The CDR3 region has the DNA TGTGCCAGCAGACCCCACAGGAGGGAAGAGACCCAGTACTTC.

The chain couples TRBV11-3 to TRBJ2-1; 10 bases align to TRBD1. CDR1 SGHNT and CDR2 YENEEA come from the germline V gene. This CDR3 spans 14 amino acids. With V trimmed by 4 bases and J by 5 bases, 2 bases remained unmatched. The CDR3 spells CASSYGTGDNEQFF. The DNA of the CDR3 is TGTGCCAGCAGCTACGGGACAGGGGACAATGAGCAGTTCTTC.

Many counts were recorded for this clonotype. V usage is TRBV28 and J usage is TRBJ1-1; a weak D match, TRBD1 (6 bases). Germline V gene data show CDR1 as MDHEN and CDR2 as SYDVKM. V lost 2 bases, J lost 0 bases, and 10 bases lay in between. CDR3 length: 15 amino acids. The CDR3, as DNA: TGTGCCAGCAGTTTACCCGGACAGATGAACACTGAAGCTTTCTTT. This encodes CASSLPGQMNTEAFF.

The table lists this clonotype with many counts. J is TRBJ1-2 and V is TRBV28, with TRBD1 matching 11 bases. Germline V gives CDR1 MDHEN, CDR2 SYDVKM. The CDR3 consists of 15 residues. The J segment lost 6 bases and the V segment lost 2 bases, leaving 5 bases of the junction unmatched. The CDR3 DNA follows: TGTGCCAGCAGTTTAGGACAGGGGGCTTTCCATGGCTACACCTTC. Translation gives CASSLGQGAFHGYTF.

This clonotype was recorded many times. The V call is TRBV28, the J call TRBJ1-5, with 9 bases identical to TRBD1. Germline V gene lookup returns CDR1 MDHEN and CDR2 SYDVKM. V shed 1 base and J 0 bases; nucleotides not matched to a gene: 10. This CDR3 has 19 amino acids. CDR3: CASSLSGTGHYYSNQPQHF. The CDR3 nucleotides are TGTGCCAGCAGTTTATCTGGGACAGGGCACTATTATAGCAATCAGCCCCAGCATTTT.

This clonotype has just a few counts. J is TRBJ1-4 and V is TRBV10-3, with 7 bases aligning to TRBD1. Germline CDR1 is ENHRY and CDR2 is SYGVKD. With 3 bases clipped from V and 4 bases from J, the junction kept 5 bases outside the gene matches. The CDR3 loop spans 15 amino acids. The CDR3 DNA sequence: TGTGCCATCAGTGACCCGGGACAGAATAATGAAAAACTGTTTTTT. Its translation: CAISDPGQNNEKLFF.

This clonotype came up many times. In DNA, the CDR3 is TGTGCCAGCAAGTTTCGTCCTTTTTGGACAGAAAGCACAGATACGCAGTATTTT. The encoded protein is CASKFRPFWTESTDTQYF. The gene calls are TRBV12-3 or TRBV12-4 and TRBJ2-3; D is possibly TRBD1 (6 bases). This CDR3 region has 18 residues. V lost 7 bases, J lost 0 bases, and 23 bases lay in between.

This clonotype was counted many times. The chain recombines TRBV5-1 with TRBJ1-5; 7 bases map to TRBD1. Trimming removed 2 bases from V and 3 bases from J; junction bases left unmatched: 5. The CDR3 loop spans 15 amino acids. Looked up from germline, CDR1 is SGHRS and CDR2 is YFSETQ. The CDR3 DNA is TGCGCCAGCAGCTTTGCGGGACAGCTCAATCAGCCCCAGCATTTT. It specifies CASSFAGQLNQPQHF.